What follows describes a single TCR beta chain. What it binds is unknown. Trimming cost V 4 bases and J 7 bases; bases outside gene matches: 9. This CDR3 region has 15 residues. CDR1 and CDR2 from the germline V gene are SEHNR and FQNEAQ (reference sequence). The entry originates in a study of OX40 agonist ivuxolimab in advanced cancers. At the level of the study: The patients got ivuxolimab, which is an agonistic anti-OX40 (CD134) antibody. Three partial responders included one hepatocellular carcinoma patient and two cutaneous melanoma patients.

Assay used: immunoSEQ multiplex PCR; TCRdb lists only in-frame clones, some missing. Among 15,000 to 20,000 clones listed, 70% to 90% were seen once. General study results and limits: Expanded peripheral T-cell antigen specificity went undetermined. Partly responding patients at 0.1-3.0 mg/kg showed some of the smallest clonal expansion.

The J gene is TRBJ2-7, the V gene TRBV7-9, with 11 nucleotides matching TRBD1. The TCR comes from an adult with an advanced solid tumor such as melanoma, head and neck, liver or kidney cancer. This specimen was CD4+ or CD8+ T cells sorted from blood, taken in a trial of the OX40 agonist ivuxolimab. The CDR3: CASSSLGTGGWEQYF. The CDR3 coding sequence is TGTGCCAGCAGCTCATTGGGGACAGGGGGGTGGGAGCAGTACTTC.